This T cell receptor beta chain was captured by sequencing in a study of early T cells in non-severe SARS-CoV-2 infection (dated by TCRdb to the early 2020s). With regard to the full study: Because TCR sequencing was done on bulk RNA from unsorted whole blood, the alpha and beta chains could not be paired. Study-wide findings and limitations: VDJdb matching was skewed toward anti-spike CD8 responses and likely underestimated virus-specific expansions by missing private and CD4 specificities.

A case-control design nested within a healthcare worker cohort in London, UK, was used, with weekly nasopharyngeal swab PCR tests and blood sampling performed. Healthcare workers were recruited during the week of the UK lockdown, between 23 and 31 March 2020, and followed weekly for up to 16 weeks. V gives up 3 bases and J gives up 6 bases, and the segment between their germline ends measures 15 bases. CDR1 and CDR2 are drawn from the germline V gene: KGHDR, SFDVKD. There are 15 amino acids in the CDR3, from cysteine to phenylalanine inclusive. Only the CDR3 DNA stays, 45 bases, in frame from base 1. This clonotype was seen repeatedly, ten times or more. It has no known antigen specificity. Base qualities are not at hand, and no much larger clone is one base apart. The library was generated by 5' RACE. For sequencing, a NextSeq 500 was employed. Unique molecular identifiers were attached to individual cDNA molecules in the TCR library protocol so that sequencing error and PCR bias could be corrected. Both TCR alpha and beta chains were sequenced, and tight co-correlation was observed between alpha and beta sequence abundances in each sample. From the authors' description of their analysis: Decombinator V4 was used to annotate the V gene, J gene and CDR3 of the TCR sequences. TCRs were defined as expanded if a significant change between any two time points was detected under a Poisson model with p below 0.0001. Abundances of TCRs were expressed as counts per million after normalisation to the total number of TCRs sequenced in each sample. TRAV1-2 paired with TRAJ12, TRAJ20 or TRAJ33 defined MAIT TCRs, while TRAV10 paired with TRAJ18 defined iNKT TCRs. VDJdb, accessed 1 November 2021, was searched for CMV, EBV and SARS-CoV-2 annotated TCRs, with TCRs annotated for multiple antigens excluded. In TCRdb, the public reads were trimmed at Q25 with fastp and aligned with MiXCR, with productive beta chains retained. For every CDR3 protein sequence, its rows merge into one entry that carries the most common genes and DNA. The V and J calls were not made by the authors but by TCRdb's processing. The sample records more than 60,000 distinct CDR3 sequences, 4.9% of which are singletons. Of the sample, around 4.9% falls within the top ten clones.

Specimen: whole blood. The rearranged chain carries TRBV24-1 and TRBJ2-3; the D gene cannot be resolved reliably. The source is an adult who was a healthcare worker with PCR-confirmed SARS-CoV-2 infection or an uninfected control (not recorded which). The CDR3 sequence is CATSDTLGKSDTQYF. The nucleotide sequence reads TGTGCCACCAGTGATACCCTGGGGAAGTCCGATACGCAGTATTTT.